This T cell receptor beta chain is from a study of T cell repertoires in cytomegalovirus infection (dated by TCRdb to 2018 to 2020). As for the study more broadly: Alongside well-studied HLA-B-restricted epitopes, the peptide stimulations were aimed at recently identified HLA-C-restricted CMV epitopes, whose presentation resists viral immunomodulation. Donor HLA type was relevant to the analysis, because carriage of CMV infection together with the matching HLA type was indicated by public TCR beta signatures.

This clonotype has a single count. This receptor's antigen is unknown. Base qualities are not at hand, and no much larger clone is one base apart. A lone read offers only weak evidence. Looking up the germline V gene yields CDR1 SNHLY and CDR2 FYNNEI. The CDR3 spans 17 residues, from the cysteine through the phenylalanine. The read is trimmed to its CDR3 DNA, 51 bases read in frame from base 1. V was cut back by 6 bases and J by 0 bases, leaving a gap of 20 bases between them. The treatment or condition label for this specimen denotes: in vitro stimulation with specific CMV peptide epitopes to enrich CMV-specific T cells. Paper-wide results and their limitations: The ex vivo response was dominated by HLA-C-restricted CMV-specific TCR beta clonotypes, which also provided the single most frequent clonotype in two of eight donors. Cumulative frequency of public TCR beta family members discriminated carriers of CMV infection plus the relevant HLA type in this cohort and an independent 352-donor cohort.

The instrument was an Illumina HiSeq 1500. TCRdb ran its own pipeline on the public reads, namely fastp trimming at Q25 and MiXCR clone calling, and kept in-frame beta chains. Merged by CDR3 protein, the rows form single entries marked with the most common genes and DNA. This sample holds hundreds of thousands of distinct CDR3 sequences; approximately 30% were observed only once. Jointly, the top ten make up 13% of the sample. Recombination linked TRBV2 to TRBJ1-1; the D gene is possibly TRBD1, with 5 bases matching. Specimen: cultured CD8+ T cells from PBMCs, collected from culture after CMV antigen stimulation. The source is a human donor in good health (CMV status not recorded). Some clones in this sample may be carry-over from other donors' samples. The DNA reads as follows: TGTGCCAGCAGCCACACCCCGACAGCCCCCATGAACACTGAAGCTTTCTTT. Its coded protein is CASSHTPTAPMNTEAFF.